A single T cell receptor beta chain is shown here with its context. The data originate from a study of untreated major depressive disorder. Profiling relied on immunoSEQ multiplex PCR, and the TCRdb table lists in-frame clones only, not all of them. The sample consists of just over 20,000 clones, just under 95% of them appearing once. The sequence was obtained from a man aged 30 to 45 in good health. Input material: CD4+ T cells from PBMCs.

The CDR3 region is CASSTGTSGGYEQYF. CDR3 bases: TGTGCCAGCAGCACCGGGACTAGCGGGGGCTACGAGCAGTACTTC. The rearrangement joins TRBV5-4 to TRBJ2-7; TRBD2 matches 14 bases. The CDR3 has 15 residues. J lost 3 bases, V lost 4 bases, and 3 bases had no gene match. Looked up from germline, CDR1 is SGHNT and CDR2 is YYREEE (reference sequence).